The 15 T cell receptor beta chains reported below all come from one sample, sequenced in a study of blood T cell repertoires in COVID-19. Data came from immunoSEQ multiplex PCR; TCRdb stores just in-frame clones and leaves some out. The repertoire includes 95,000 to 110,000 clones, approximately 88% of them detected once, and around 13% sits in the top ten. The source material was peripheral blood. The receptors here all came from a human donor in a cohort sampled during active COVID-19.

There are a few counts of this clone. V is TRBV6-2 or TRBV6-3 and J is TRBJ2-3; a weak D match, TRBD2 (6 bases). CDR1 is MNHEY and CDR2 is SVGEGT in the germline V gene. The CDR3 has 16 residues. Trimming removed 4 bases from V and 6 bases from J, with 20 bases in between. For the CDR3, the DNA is TGTGCCAGCAGTTCCCCCTGGCGGGGCCCCGTGGATACGCAGTATTTT. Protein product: CASSSPWRGPVDTQYF.

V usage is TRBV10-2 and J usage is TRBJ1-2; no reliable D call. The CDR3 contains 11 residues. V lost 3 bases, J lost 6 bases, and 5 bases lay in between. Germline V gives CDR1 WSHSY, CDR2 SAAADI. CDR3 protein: CASSDSDGYTF. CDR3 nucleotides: TGCGCCAGCAGTGATTCGGATGGCTACACCTTC.

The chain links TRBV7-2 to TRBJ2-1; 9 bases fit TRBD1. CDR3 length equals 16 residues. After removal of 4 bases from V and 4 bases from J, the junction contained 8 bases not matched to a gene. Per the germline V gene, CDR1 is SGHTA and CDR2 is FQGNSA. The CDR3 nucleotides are TGTGCCAGCAGCTCCCTAGGACAGGGGAAATACAATGAGCAGTTCTTC. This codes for CASSSLGQGKYNEQFF.

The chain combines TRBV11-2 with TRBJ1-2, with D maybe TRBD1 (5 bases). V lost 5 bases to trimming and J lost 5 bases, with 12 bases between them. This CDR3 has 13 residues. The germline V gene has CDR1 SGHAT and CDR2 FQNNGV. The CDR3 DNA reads TGTGCCAGCAGCCCCGGAGGGGTTTATGGCTACACCTTC. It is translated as CASSPGGVYGYTF.

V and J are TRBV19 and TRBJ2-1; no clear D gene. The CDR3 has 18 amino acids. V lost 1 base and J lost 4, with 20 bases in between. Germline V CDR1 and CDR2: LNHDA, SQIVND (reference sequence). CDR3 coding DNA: TGTGCCAGTAGTATAGTGGGCAGCTCCCTCTTCAGTTACAATGAGCAGTTCTTC. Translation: CASSIVGSSLFSYNEQFF.

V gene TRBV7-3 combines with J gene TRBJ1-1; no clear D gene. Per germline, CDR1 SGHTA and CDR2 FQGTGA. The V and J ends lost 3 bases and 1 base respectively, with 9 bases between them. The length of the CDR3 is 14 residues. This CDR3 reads CASSFTYRNTEAFF. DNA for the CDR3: TGTGCCAGCAGCTTTACGTACAGGAACACTGAAGCTTTCTTT.

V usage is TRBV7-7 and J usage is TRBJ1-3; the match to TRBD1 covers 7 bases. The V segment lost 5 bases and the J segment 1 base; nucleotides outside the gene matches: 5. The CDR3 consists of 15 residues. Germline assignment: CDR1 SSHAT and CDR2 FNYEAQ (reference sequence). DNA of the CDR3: TGTGCCAGCAGCGAGCAGGGGGTTTCTGGAAACACCATATATTTT. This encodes CASSEQGVSGNTIYF.

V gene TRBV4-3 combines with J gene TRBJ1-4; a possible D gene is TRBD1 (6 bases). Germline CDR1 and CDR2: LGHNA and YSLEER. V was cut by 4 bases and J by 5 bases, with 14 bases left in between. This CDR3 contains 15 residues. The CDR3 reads CASSLGGGGNEKLFF. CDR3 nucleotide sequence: TGCGCCAGCAGCCTAGGGGGAGGGGGGAATGAAAAACTGTTTTTT.

The CDR3 sequence: CASSKAPGYSNQPQHF. The CDR3, as DNA: TGTGCCAGCAGCAAAGCCCCAGGTTATAGCAATCAGCCCCAGCATTTT. The chain joins TRBV21-1 to TRBJ1-5; the D call of TRBD1 is as the table states it, not checked on the DNA. TRBV21-1 is a pseudogene segment. This CDR3 has 16 amino acids.

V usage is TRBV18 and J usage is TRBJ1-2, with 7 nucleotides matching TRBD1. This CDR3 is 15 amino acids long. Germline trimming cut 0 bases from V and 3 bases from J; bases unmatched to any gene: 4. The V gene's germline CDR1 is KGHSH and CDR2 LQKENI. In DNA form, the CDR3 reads TGTGCCAGCTCACCACCGGCAGGGGGGTACTATGGCTACACCTTC. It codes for CASSPPAGGYYGYTF.

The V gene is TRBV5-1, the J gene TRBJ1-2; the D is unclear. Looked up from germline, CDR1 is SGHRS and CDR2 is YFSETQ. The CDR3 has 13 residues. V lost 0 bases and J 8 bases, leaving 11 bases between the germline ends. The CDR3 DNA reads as TGCGCCAGCAGCTTGGGGCGGTCACTCGGCTACACCTTC. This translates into CASSLGRSLGYTF.

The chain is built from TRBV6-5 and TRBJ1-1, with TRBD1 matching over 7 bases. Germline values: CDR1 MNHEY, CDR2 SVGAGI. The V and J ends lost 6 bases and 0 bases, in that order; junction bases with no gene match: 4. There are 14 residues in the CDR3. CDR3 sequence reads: CASRATGLNTEAFF. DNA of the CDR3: TGTGCCAGCAGGGCGACAGGGCTGAACACTGAAGCTTTCTTT.

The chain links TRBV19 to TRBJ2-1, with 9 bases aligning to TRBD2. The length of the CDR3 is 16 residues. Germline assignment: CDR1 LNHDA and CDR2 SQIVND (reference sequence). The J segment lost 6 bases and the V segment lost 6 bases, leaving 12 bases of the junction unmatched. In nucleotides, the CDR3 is TGTGCCAGTAGCTCTGTAGCGGGGGTCGGGAGCAATGAGCAGTTCTTC. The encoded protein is CASSSVAGVGSNEQFF. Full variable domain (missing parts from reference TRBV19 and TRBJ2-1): DGGITQSPKYLFRKEGQNVTLSCEQNLNHDAMYWYRQDPGQGLRLIYYSQIVNDFQKGDIAEGYSVSREKKESFPLTVTSAQKNPTAFYLCASSSVAGVGSNEQFFGPGTRLTVL.

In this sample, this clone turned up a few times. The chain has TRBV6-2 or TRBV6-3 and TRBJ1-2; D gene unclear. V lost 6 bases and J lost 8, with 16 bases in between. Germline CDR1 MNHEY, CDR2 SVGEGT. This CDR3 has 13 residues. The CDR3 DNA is TGTGCCAGCAGCCGATGGGGAGGTCGAGGCTACACCTTC. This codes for CASSRWGGRGYTF.

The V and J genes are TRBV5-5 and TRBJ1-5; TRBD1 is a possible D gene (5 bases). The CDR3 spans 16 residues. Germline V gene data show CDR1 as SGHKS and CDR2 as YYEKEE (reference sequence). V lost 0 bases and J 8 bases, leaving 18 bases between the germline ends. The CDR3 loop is CASSLAPAGVGEPQHF. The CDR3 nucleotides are TGTGCCAGCAGCTTGGCCCCTGCGGGGGTTGGGGAGCCCCAGCATTTT.